This TCR beta chain was identified during a study of T cells after yellow fever vaccination. For the study at large: Preparation of the low-cell-number fractions used SMART-Seq v4 Ultra Low Input. Whole-study findings and limits: Boosting was followed by the reappearance of most primary-vaccination clones (roughly 95% CD4, around 91% CD8). Shared CD4/CD8 clonotypes were a small share, likely from convergent recombination. High-abundance clonotypes from the bulk population could contaminate FACS-sorted repertoires.

TCRdb re-called the 5' RACE reads with MiXCR, one entry per CDR3 protein. The sample records some 600,000 distinct CDR3 sequences, roughly 17% being singletons. This clonotype was seen only a few times. Its antigen remains unidentified. The germline V and J ends were trimmed by 0 bases and 0 bases, with 6 bases remaining between them. The germline gives CDR1 LGHNA, CDR2 YNFKEQ. This CDR3 is 15 amino acids long. The clonotype was recovered from a man aged 18 to 29 who received the YFV17D yellow fever vaccine. J is TRBJ1-5 and V is TRBV4-2; no reliable D call. The material was PBMCs, obtained less than 6 days after the first yellow fever vaccination. Here the CDR3 DNA reads TGTGCCAGCAGCCAAGATCTGAATAGCAATCAGCCCCAGCATTTT. This gives the protein CASSQDLNSNQPQHF.